The entry below describes one T cell receptor beta chain. Other nucleotide sequences in the sample specify the same CDR3. The record originates from a study of cytomegalovirus exposure and HLA in healthy donors. The V segment lost 5 bases and the J segment 0 bases; nucleotides outside the gene matches: 4. Germline values: CDR1 SGHNT, CDR2 YYREEE (reference sequence). This CDR3 region has 14 residues. PCR involved 60 Vbeta and 13 Jbeta primers. Assay used: immunoSEQ multiplex PCR; TCRdb lists only in-frame clones, some missing. The sample has some 140,000 clones, around 63% seen once; the top ten hold about 1.5%.

The sample consisted of PBMCs. The source of this sequence is a human donor in good health. V is TRBV5-4 and J is TRBJ1-1, with 7 bases aligning to TRBD1. This chain's CDR3 is CASSPGQMNTEAFF. The CDR3 bases are TGTGCCAGCAGTCCGGGACAGATGAACACTGAAGCTTTCTTT.